The 10 T cell receptor beta chains reported below all come from one sample, sequenced in a study of shared clonotypes between healthy human individuals. Using immunoSEQ multiplex PCR, the repertoire was profiled, and TCRdb retains in-frame clones only, with some absent. The sample holds a few million clones, approximately 95% seen once. Specimen: naive CD4+ T cells from PBMCs. Specified subset: CD45RA+ positively selected. The source of these receptors is a man aged 18 to 30 in good health. Some clones in this sample may be carry-over from other donors' samples.

This sequence joins TRBV5-6 and TRBJ2-1; D is unresolved. The length of the CDR3 is 16 residues. The V gene's germline CDR1 is SGHDT and CDR2 YYEEEE. The V gene lost 1 base and the J gene lost 0 bases, with 11 bases spanning the gap. The CDR3 region has the DNA TGTGCCAGCAGCTTGATTACCCAAAGCTCCTACAATGAGCAGTTCTTC. Protein: CASSLITQSSYNEQFF.

V usage is TRBV6-5 and J usage is TRBJ2-3; TRBD1 or TRBD2 may be the D gene (6 bases each). This CDR3 is built from 16 residues. CDR1 is MNHEY, CDR2 SVGAGI, per germline. The V gene lost 4 bases and the J gene lost 2 bases, with 16 bases spanning the gap. The CDR3 loop is CASSSRGLGFTDTQYF. The CDR3 nucleotides read TGTGCCAGCAGTTCTCGGGGGCTGGGATTCACAGATACGCAGTATTTT.

This clone was recorded only once. The J gene is TRBJ1-3, the V gene TRBV19, with no clear D. The germline V gene has CDR1 LNHDA and CDR2 SQIVND (reference sequence). V was pared by 6 bases and J by 1 base, with 10 bases between. The CDR3 is 14 residues long. In nucleotides, the CDR3 is TGTGCCAGTAGAGAAATACAATCTGGAAACACCATATATTTT. Amino acids: CASREIQSGNTIYF.

The chain joins TRBV6-5 to TRBJ1-2; D gene unclear. Germline lookup yields CDR1 MNHEY and CDR2 SVGAGI. Trimming stripped 5 bases from V and 2 bases from J, with 12 bases between. The CDR3 length is 14 residues. For the CDR3, the DNA is TGTGCCAGCAGTCAGAAGGACGGAAACTATGGCTACACCTTC. Amino acid sequence: CASSQKDGNYGYTF.

The chain recombines TRBV4-1 with TRBJ2-3, with 11 bases aligning to TRBD2. In germline, CDR1 is MGHRA, CDR2 YSYEKL. The CDR3 has 20 amino acids. V shed 1 base, J shed 3 bases, and the junction held 15 bases outside the gene matches. The DNA for the CDR3 is TGCGCCAGCAGCCAAGTTTGGGTCGGGCAACTAGCGGGAGTAACAGATACGCAGTATTTT. This gives the protein CASSQVWVGQLAGVTDTQYF.

J is TRBJ2-1 and V is TRBV5-4; the match to TRBD2 covers 9 bases. Per the germline V gene, CDR1 is SGHNT and CDR2 is YYREEE (reference sequence). The CDR3 totals 17 residues. V shed 4 bases, J shed 4 bases, and the junction held 12 bases outside the gene matches. Here the CDR3 DNA reads TGTGCCAGCAGCGCCCGAGTCGCGGGAGGGACTTACAATGAGCAGTTCTTC. The encoded protein is CASSARVAGGTYNEQFF.

This clone was recorded only once. The rearrangement links TRBV2 to TRBJ1-2; D remains unclear. Germline lookup yields CDR1 SNHLY and CDR2 FYNNEI. The CDR3 consists of 12 residues. V was clipped by 2 bases and J by 8 bases, with 9 bases between them. The CDR3 coding sequence is TGTGCCAGCAGTGAATATAATGCGGGCTACACCTTC. Protein product: CASSEYNAGYTF.

The chain employs TRBV5-1 and TRBJ2-7, with D maybe TRBD1 (6 bases). V lost 4 bases and J lost 7, with 9 bases in between. Germline lookup yields CDR1 SGHRS and CDR2 YFSETQ. The CDR3 contains 11 residues. The CDR3 DNA follows: TGCGCCAGCAGCAATGACAGGGAGCAGTACTTC. Protein product: CASSNDREQYF.

This chain connects TRBV4-2 to TRBJ2-6; 7 nucleotides agree with TRBD2. After removal of 1 base from V and 3 bases from J, the junction contained 6 bases not matched to a gene. CDR1 and CDR2 from the germline V gene are LGHNA and YNFKEQ. CDR3 size: 17 residues. The CDR3 DNA sequence: TGTGCCAGCAGCCAAGGGGGTGCGGGGGTTGGGGCCAACGTCCTGACTTTC. Its protein product is CASSQGGAGVGANVLTF.

This clone was recorded once. The genes are TRBV6-6 and TRBJ1-2; D is uncertain. The CDR3 covers 12 residues. Germline CDR1 reads MNHNY; CDR2 reads SVGAGI (reference sequence). Trimming cost V 4 bases and J 8 bases, with 11 bases left between them. CDR3 amino acids: CASSSTRTGYTF. CDR3 bases: TGTGCCAGCAGTTCGACCCGGACGGGCTACACCTTC.